This T cell receptor beta chain was recovered during a study of breast tumors, draining lymph nodes, adjacent tissues. Study conclusions and caveats: Tumor TCR diversity was below lymph nodes but above nontumor tissue. Findings are consistent with lymph node origin and intratumoral expansion of most tumor T cells. The lymph node origin of tumor T cells was framed as consistent with a hypothesis, not demonstrated.

Concerning this clonotype itself: Its antigen is not known. A much larger clone is a single base away; this may be a read error.

V was shortened by 5 bases and J by 2 bases, with 15 bases between the two germline ends. The CDR3 sequence is 14 residues long. Germline CDR1 and CDR2: DFQATT and SNEGSKA (reference sequence). Axillary draining lymph nodes of breast cancer patients supplied the node samples. TCRdb reanalysed the multiplex PCR reads using MiXCR and keeps one entry per CDR3 protein. The sample records around 140,000 distinct CDR3 sequences, 20% to 25% being singletons. The TCR sequence derives from a female donor with breast cancer. Some clones in this sample may be carry-over from other donors' samples. Sequencing used axillary lymph node tissue. The chain recombines TRBV20-1 with TRBJ2-5; weak D call: TRBD1 (5 bases). The chain's CDR3 is CSAAQPRQQETQYF. DNA for the CDR3: TGCAGTGCTGCGCAACCGAGACAGCAAGAGACCCAGTACTTC.